This T cell receptor (beta chain) derives from a study of blood T cell repertoires in COVID-19. Assay: immunoSEQ multiplex PCR; the TCRdb copy retains only in-frame clones and omits some. Among about 75,000 clones, around nine tenths were seen once, and the ten largest hold approximately 19%. CDR1 is LGHNA and CDR2 is YNFKEQ in the germline V gene. This CDR3 region has 18 residues. Trimming at V came to 1 base and at J to 2 bases, leaving 9 bases not matched to a gene. The chain joins TRBV4-2 to TRBJ2-3, with 10 bases identical to TRBD2. This sequence was found in a human donor in a cohort sampled during active COVID-19. Specimen: peripheral blood. The CDR3 spells CASSQVPPGTSATDTQYF. The CDR3 DNA reads as TGTGCCAGCAGCCAAGTCCCCCCCGGGACTAGCGCCACAGATACGCAGTATTTT.